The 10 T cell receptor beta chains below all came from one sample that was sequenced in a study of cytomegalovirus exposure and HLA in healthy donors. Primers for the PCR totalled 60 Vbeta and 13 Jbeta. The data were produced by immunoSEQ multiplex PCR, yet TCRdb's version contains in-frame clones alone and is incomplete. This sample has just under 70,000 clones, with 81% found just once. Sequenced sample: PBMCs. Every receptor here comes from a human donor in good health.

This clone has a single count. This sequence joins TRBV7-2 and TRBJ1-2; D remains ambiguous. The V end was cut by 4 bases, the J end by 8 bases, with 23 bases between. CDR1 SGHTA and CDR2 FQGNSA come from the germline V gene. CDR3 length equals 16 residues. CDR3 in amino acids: CASSSPNAGASRGYTF. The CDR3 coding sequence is TGTGCCAGCAGCTCCCCTAACGCGGGTGCCTCTAGGGGCTACACCTTC.

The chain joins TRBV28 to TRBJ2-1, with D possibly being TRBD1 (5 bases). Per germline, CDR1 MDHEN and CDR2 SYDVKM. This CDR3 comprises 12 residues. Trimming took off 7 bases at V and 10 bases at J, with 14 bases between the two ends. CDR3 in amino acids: CASKIQGLEQFF. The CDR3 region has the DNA TGTGCCAGCAAAATCCAGGGTCTCGAGCAGTTCTTC.

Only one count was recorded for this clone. The CDR3 DNA reads as TGTGCCAGCAGCCCCCTCGGGACAGGGACCACCGGGGAGCTGTTTTTT. Its translation: CASSPLGTGTTGELFF. The J gene is TRBJ2-2, the V gene TRBV5-6, with 9 bases aligning to TRBD1. Germline V gene lookup returns CDR1 SGHDT and CDR2 YYEEEE. V lost 4 bases and J lost 4; bases outside the gene matches: 8. This CDR3 has 16 residues.

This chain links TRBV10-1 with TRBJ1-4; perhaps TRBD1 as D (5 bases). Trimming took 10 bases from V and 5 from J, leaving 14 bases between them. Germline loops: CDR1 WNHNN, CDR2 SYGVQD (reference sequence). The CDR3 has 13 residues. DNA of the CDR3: TGCGCCACCTTGCGGGGCCCGAATGAAAAACTGTTTTTT. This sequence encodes CATLRGPNEKLFF.

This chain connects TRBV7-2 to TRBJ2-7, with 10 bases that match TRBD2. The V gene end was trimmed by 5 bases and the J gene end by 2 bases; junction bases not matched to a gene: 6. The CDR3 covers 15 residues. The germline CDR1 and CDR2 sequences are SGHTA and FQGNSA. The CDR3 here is CASSPRAGGPYEQYF. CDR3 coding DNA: TGTGCCAGCAGCCCCAGAGCGGGGGGGCCCTACGAGCAGTACTTC.

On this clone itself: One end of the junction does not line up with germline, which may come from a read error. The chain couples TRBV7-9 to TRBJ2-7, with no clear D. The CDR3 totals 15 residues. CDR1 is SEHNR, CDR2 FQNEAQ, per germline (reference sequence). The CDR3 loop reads CASSFDNSDASERYF. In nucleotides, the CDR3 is TGTGCCAGCAGCTTCGATAATTCCGACGCCTCCGAGCGGTACTTC.

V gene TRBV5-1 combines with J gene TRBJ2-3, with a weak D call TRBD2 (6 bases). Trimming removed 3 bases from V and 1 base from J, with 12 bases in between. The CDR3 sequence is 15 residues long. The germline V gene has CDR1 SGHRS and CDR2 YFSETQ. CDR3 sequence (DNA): TGCGCCAGCAGCTCCGGGACTCTAGGCACAGATACGCAGTATTTT. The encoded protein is CASSSGTLGTDTQYF.

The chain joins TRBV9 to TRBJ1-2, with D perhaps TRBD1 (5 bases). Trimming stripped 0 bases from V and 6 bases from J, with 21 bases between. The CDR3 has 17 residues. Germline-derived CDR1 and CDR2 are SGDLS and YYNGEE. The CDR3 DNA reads TGTGCCAGCAGCGTAGCCAGCAGGGCAGGCCCAGGGAATGGCTACACCTTC. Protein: CASSVASRAGPGNGYTF.

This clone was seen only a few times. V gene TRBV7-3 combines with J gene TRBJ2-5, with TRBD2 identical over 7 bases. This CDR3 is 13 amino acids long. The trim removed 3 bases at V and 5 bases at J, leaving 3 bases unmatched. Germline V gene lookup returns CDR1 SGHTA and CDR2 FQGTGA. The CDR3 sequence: CASSFREGETQYF. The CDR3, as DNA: TGTGCCAGCAGCTTCAGGGAGGGGGAGACCCAGTACTTC.

Here the CDR3 reads CASSPRSGTSGTDTQYF. The CDR3 DNA sequence: TGCGCCAGCAGCCCCCGCTCCGGGACTAGCGGTACAGATACGCAGTATTTT. The J gene is TRBJ2-3, the V gene TRBV5-1; 11 bases agree with TRBD2. This CDR3 has 17 amino acids. CDR1 and CDR2 (germline): SGHRS, YFSETQ. The V gene end was trimmed by 4 bases and the J gene end by 3 bases; junction bases not matched to a gene: 10.